This TCR beta chain was recovered during a study of cytomegalovirus exposure and HLA in healthy donors. Overall study results and limits: In terms of immune exposure information, only CMV serostatus was available.

The primer mix had 60 Vbeta and 13 Jbeta primers. TCRdb keeps only in-frame clones here, not all; method: immunoSEQ multiplex PCR. The table lists about 300,000 clones, roughly 90% of them singletons. To note about this clone: The antigen remains undetermined.

CDR1 and CDR2 from the germline V gene are SGHTA and FQGNSA. The CDR3 sequence is 12 residues long. Deletions cut 1 base from V and 8 bases from J, with 5 bases between. The TCR was taken from a man between 40 and 49 years old in good health and CMV-seropositive. The genes are TRBV7-2 and TRBJ2-2; no reliable D call. Sequencing used PBMCs. The DNA of the CDR3 is TGTGCCAGCAGCTTAGGTGCGGGGGAGCTGTTTTTT. It yields the protein CASSLGAGELFF. The full variable domain, rest sourced from reference TRBV7-2 and TRBJ2-2, is GAGVSQSPSNKVTEKGKDVELRCDPISGHTALYWYRQSLGQGLEFLIYFQGNSAPDKSGLPSDRFSAERTGGSVSTLTIQRTQQEDSAVYLCASSLGAGELFFGEGSRLTVL.